The rows below give T cell receptor beta chains drawn from one sample of a study of blood T cell repertoires in COVID-19. The assay was immunoSEQ multiplex PCR, and TCRdb's table has in-frame clones only and misses some. This sample has some 170,000 clones; 75% to 90% occur once, and the top ten carry around 8%. Sequencing was performed on peripheral blood. Every receptor here comes from a woman in her sixties or seventies with acute or convalescent COVID-19. CDR3s include the opening cysteine and the closing phenylalanine or tryptophan. A D gene is named only where the DNA matches it firmly. The size field is filled for only some rows; it gives once, few, many or a size class.

>TRBJ1-4|TRBV19|NA|TRBD1
CASSAQQGVNEKLFF
TGTGCCAGTAGTGCTCAACAGGGGGTTAATGAAAAACTGTTTTTT
>TRBJ1-5|TRBV27|once|NA
CASSFGGQGGDQPQHF
TGTGCCAGCAGTTTTGGCGGGCAGGGAGGGGATCAGCCCCAGCATTTT
>TRBJ1-3|TRBV5-1|NA|TRBD1
CASSPGDRNLGGNTIYF
TGCGCCAGCAGCCCCGGGGACAGGAACCTAGGGGGAAACACCATATATTTT
>TRBJ1-5|TRBV6-6|NA|NA
CASTSFRARSNQPQHF
TGTGCCAGCACCAGTTTCAGGGCACGGAGCAATCAGCCCCAGCATTTT
>TRBJ1-6|TRBV6-5|few|NA
CASSYRGGAANSPLHF
TGTGCCAGCAGTTACCGGGGGGGGGCGGCGAATTCACCCCTCCACTTT
>TRBJ2-1|TRBV5-1|once|TRBD2
CASSWGTSFGNEQFF
TGCGCCAGCAGCTGGGGGACTAGCTTCGGCAATGAGCAGTTCTTC
>TRBJ2-1|TRBV5-8|NA|NA
CASGGGVFRNEQFF
TGTGCCAGCGGAGGGGGGGTTTTTCGGAATGAGCAGTTCTTC
>TRBJ1-2|TRBV5-1|NA|TRBD1
CASSLYDRDGYTF
TGCGCCAGCAGCTTATATGACAGGGATGGCTACACCTTC
>TRBJ2-3|TRBV5-1|NA|NA
CASIPPGSTDTQYF
TGCGCCAGCATCCCTCCGGGGAGCACAGATACGCAGTATTTT
>TRBJ2-1|TRBV10-2|NA|TRBD2
CASRPGLAGQSSYNEQFF
TGCGCCAGCAGGCCGGGACTAGCGGGCCAAAGCTCCTACAATGAGCAGTTCTTC
>TRBJ1-5|TRBV28|NA|TRBD1
CASSLLTGDKPQHF
TGTGCCAGCAGTTTATTGACAGGGGATAAGCCCCAGCATTTT
>TRBJ1-2|TRBV5-8|NA|NA
CASSLRGSNGYTF
TGTGCCAGCAGCTTGAGGGGGTCAAATGGCTACACCTTC
>TRBJ2-1|TRBV13|NA|TRBD2
CASSLWTSGYNEQFF
TGTGCCAGCAGCTTATGGACTAGCGGTTACAATGAGCAGTTCTTC
>TRBJ2-1|TRBV3-1/TRBV3-2|NA|TRBD2
CATQGLASYNEQFF
TGTGCCACCCAAGGACTAGCGAGCTACAATGAGCAGTTCTTC
>TRBJ2-5|TRBV5-4|NA|NA
CASSLLTGAETQYF
TGTGCCAGCAGCTTGCTGACGGGAGCAGAGACCCAGTACTTC
>TRBJ1-2|TRBV7-8|NA|NA
CASGQTVDGYTF
TGTGCCAGCGGACAGACGGTGGATGGCTACACCTTC
>TRBJ2-5|TRBV4-1|NA|NA
CASSGVGVRETQYF
TGCGCCAGCAGTGGGGTCGGGGTCCGAGAGACCCAGTACTTC
>TRBJ2-5|TRBV29-1|NA|TRBD1
CSVTGQLGETQYF
TGCAGCGTTACGGGACAGCTAGGAGAGACCCAGTACTTC
>TRBJ1-4|TRBV14|NA|NA
CASSQVPGLETNEKLFF
TGTGCCAGCAGCCAAGTCCCAGGGCTAGAAACTAATGAAAAACTGTTTTTT
>TRBJ2-3|TRBV7-9|NA|TRBD2
CASSAGTSGTIDTQYF
TGTGCCAGCAGCGCCGGGACTAGCGGGACGATAGATACGCAGTATTTT
>TRBJ1-1|TRBV7-2|NA|NA
CASSLVQGMKTEAFF
TGTGCCAGCAGCTTAGTTCAGGGGATGAAGACTGAAGCTTTCTTT
>TRBJ2-1|TRBV9|few|TRBD2
CASSATSAAGVEQFF
TGTGCCAGCAGCGCGACTAGCGCGGCGGGTGTTGAGCAGTTCTTC
>TRBJ1-1|TRBV28|NA|TRBD1
CASRGDRVTEAFF
TGTGCCAGCAGGGGGGACAGGGTCACTGAAGCTTTCTTT
>TRBJ1-1|TRBV30|NA|NA
CAWRFGGTEAFF
TGTGCCTGGAGGTTCGGGGGAACTGAAGCTTTCTTT
>TRBJ1-1|TRBV18|NA|NA
CASSPAGANTEAFF
TGTGCCAGCTCACCAGCAGGGGCAAACACTGAAGCTTTCTTT
>TRBJ2-1|TRBV15|NA|NA
CATSRGEGRFKNEQFF
TGTGCCACCAGCAGAGGTGAAGGGAGATTTAAAAATGAGCAGTTCTTC
>TRBJ1-2|TRBV7-8|NA|NA
CASSLTGTRVSGYTF
TGTGCCAGCAGCTTAACCGGGACAAGGGTTTCGGGCTACACCTTC
>TRBJ1-2|TRBV12-5|NA|TRBD1
CASGLAGLGQVNYGYTF
TGTGCTAGTGGTTTGGCCGGTCTGGGACAGGTCAACTATGGCTACACCTTC
>TRBJ2-7|TRBV3-1/TRBV3-2|few|TRBD2
CASSTSGSNEQYF
TGTGCCAGCAGTACTAGCGGGAGTAACGAGCAGTACTTC
>TRBJ1-1|TRBV18|NA|TRBD1
CASRQGTATEAFF
TGTGCCAGCCGACAGGGGACGGCCACTGAAGCTTTCTTT
>TRBJ2-5|TRBV2|NA|TRBD2
CASRDTSGGMAQYF
TGTGCCAGCAGAGATACTAGCGGGGGGATGGCCCAGTACTTC
>TRBJ1-2|TRBV4-2|NA|NA
CASSQGGSPTNYGYTF
TGTGCCAGCAGCCAGGGGGGAAGTCCTACCAACTATGGCTACACCTTC
>TRBJ1-5|TRBV15|NA|NA
CATSIEGRNQPQHF
TGTGCCACCAGCATCGAGGGCAGAAATCAGCCCCAGCATTTT
>TRBJ1-2|TRBV10-3|NA|NA
CAISESNSYGYTF
TGTGCCATCAGTGAGTCGAACAGCTATGGCTACACCTTC
>TRBJ1-1|TRBV5-4|NA|TRBD1
CASSWGTVPEAFF
TGTGCCAGCAGCTGGGGGACAGTACCTGAAGCTTTCTTT
>TRBJ1-1|TRBV18|once|NA
CASSPLGGGSTEAFF
TGTGCCAGCTCACCGCTGGGAGGTGGGTCCACTGAAGCTTTCTTT
>TRBJ1-2|TRBV3-1/TRBV3-2|NA|TRBD1
CASSQVQGGGYTF
TGTGCCAGCAGCCAAGTTCAGGGGGGTGGCTACACCTTC
>TRBJ2-5|TRBV19|few|TRBD2
CASGLAGGGETQYF
TGTGCCAGTGGACTAGCGGGAGGCGGTGAGACCCAGTACTTC
>TRBJ2-2|TRBV28|NA|TRBD1
CASSQGQVGTGELFF
TGTGCCAGCAGCCAGGGACAGGTCGGAACCGGGGAGCTGTTTTTT
>TRBJ1-1|TRBV19|NA|NA
CASTTGPMNTEAFF
TGTGCCAGTACAACAGGGCCGATGAACACTGAAGCTTTCTTT
>TRBJ2-5|TRBV5-1|NA|NA
CASSVDIQETQYF
TGCGCCAGCAGCGTGGACATACAAGAGACCCAGTACTTC
>TRBJ2-1|TRBV5-1|NA|NA
CASSLGTQSYNEQFF
TGCGCCAGCAGCCTCGGGACTCAAAGCTACAATGAGCAGTTCTTC
>TRBJ1-1|TRBV7-9|NA|TRBD1
CASSYHRGDTEAFF
TGTGCCAGCAGCTACCACAGGGGAGACACTGAAGCTTTCTTT
>TRBJ1-3|TRBV2|once|NA
CASREENTIYF
TGTGCCAGCAGGGAGGAAAACACCATATATTTT
>TRBJ1-5|TRBV18|NA|TRBD1
CASSLGQGGQPQHF
TGTGCCAGCTCACTTGGACAGGGGGGACAGCCCCAGCATTTT